This T cell receptor beta chain was captured by sequencing in a study of CD8 T cells in Susac syndrome. Germline V gives CDR1 SGHAT, CDR2 FQNNGV. Trimming pared 1 base from V and 1 base from J, leaving 16 bases between. The CDR3 runs to 17 residues. Random hexamers were used to reverse transcribe roughly 0.5 to 1 ug of RNA. Each CDR3 protein gets one entry after TCRdb re-called the immunoSEQ multiplex PCR reads with MiXCR. The repertoire has some 250,000 distinct CDR3 sequences, 90% to 97% of them found once; the top ten carry approximately 0.094%. CD8+ and CD4+ T cells taken from blood had their TCR beta sequenced.

This receptor was taken from a human donor with Susac syndrome. The sample consisted of CD4+ T cells from PBMCs. The chain recombines TRBV11-2 with TRBJ2-5; no firm D call. CDR3 bases: TGTGCCAGCAGCTTAGGCTCGGGTCGAGTACTCCAAGAGACCCAGTACTTC. Its protein is CASSLGSGRVLQETQYF.